This T cell receptor (beta chain) was sequenced for a study of T-cell reconstitution after alpha-beta-depleted transplantation in children. The TCRbeta library incorporated unique molecular identifiers. TCRdb re-analysed the PCR reads in MiXCR, keeping a single row per CDR3 protein. In the table there are a few hundred thousand distinct CDR3 sequences, roughly 27% of which are singletons. The CDR3 sequence is 11 residues long. Trimming at V came to 4 bases and at J to 13 bases, leaving 3 bases not matched to a gene. Germline-derived CDR1 and CDR2 are SGHAT and FQNNGV. This clonotype was recorded a few times. Its specificity is not known. Study-level findings and limits: There were reportedly several hundred expanded graft clones from which alpha-beta T cells came about two months after transplant.

This TCR was recovered from a boy under three years old with Wiskott-Aldrich syndrome, due to receive a stem cell transplant. The V gene is TRBV11-2, the J gene TRBJ2-4, with 8 bases that match TRBD2. The source was PBMCs, collected before TCRalphabeta/CD19-depleted stem cell transplant. CDR3 nucleotide sequence: TGTGCCAGCAGCTCTACTAGCGGCCAGTACTTC. Residues: CASSSTSGQYF.